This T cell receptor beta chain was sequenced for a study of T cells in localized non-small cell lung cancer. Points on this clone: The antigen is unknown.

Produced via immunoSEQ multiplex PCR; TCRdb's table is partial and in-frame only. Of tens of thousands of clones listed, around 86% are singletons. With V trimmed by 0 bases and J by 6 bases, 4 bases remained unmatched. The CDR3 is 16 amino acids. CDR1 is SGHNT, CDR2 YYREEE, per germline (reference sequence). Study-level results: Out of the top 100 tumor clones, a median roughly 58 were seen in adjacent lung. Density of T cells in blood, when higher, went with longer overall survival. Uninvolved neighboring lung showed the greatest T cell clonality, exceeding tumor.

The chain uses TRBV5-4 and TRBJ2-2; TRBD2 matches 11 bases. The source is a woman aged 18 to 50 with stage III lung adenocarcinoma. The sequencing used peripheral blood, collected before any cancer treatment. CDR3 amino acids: CASSLGLAGGSGELFF. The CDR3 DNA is TGTGCCAGCAGCTTGGGGCTAGCGGGGGGTTCCGGGGAGCTGTTTTTT.